This T cell receptor beta chain was identified in a study of Ad26.COV2.S vaccination and SARS-CoV-2 variants. Study information: Trial arm assignment for the donor was COV1001 Ad26.COV2.S.

Treatment of the sample: about 20 received Ad26.COV2.S at low or high dose, single or two shots; about 5 received placebo; per-sample allocation not given. Sampling took place 63 days after the first vaccine or placebo injection. Only in-frame clones appear in the TCRdb table, and some are missing; sequencing was by immunoSEQ multiplex PCR. The data contain around 270,000 clones, approximately 88% of them singletons. V was trimmed by 0 bases and J by 1 base, leaving 8 bases between them. CDR3 length equals 15 residues. In germline, CDR1 is SGHDT, CDR2 YYEEEE. Overall study results and limits: Substantial response breadth was reportedly seen for spike-specific CD8+ and CD4+ T cells after vaccination. Vaccine and placebo recipients had comparable breadth of non-spike TCRs.

In the case of this clone: The antigen is unknown.

The clonotype comes from a person aged 18-60 years who received the Ad26.COV2.S COVID-19 vaccine or a placebo. The chain couples TRBV5-6 to TRBJ1-3; no definite D call. The material sequenced was peripheral blood, taken in a trial of Ad26.COV2.S vaccine versus placebo. The CDR3 region is CASSLGTGSGNTIYF. The CDR3 bases are TGTGCCAGCAGCTTGGGAACCGGGTCTGGAAACACCATATATTTT.